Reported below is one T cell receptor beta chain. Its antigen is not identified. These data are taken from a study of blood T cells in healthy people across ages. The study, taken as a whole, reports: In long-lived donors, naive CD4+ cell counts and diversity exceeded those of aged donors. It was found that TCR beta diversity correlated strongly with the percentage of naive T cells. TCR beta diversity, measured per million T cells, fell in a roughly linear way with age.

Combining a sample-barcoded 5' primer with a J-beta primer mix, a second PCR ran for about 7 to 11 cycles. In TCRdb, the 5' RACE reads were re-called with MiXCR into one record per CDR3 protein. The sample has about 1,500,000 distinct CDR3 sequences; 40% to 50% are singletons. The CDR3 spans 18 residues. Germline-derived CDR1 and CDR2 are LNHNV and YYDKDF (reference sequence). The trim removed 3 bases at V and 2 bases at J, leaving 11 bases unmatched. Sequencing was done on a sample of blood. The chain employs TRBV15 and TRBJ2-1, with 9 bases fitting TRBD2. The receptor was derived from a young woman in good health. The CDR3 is CATSSPPGGRAAYNEQFF. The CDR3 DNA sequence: TGTGCCACCAGCAGCCCTCCCGGCGGGAGGGCCGCCTACAATGAGCAGTTCTTC.